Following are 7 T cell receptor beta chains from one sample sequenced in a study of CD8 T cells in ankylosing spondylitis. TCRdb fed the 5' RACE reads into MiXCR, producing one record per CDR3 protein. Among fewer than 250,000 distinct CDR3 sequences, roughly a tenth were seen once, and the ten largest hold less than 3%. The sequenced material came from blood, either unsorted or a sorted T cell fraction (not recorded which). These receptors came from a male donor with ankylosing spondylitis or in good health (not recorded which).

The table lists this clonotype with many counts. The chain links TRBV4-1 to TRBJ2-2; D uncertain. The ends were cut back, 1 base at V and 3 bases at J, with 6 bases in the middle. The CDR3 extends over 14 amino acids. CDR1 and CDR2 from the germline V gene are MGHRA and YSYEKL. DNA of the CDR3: TGCGCCAGCAGCCAAGTTCGTGACACCGGGGAGCTGTTTTTT. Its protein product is CASSQVRDTGELFF.

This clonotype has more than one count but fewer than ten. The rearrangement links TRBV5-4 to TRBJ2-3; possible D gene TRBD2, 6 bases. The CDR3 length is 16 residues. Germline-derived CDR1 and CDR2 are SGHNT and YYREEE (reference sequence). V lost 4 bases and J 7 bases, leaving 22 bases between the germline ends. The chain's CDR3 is CASSLGTPDSSNTQYF. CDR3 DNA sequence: TGTGCCAGCAGCCTAGGGACTCCTGATTCCTCGAATACGCAGTATTTT. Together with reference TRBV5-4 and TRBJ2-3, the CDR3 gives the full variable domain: ETGVTQSPTHLIKTRGQQVTLRCSSQSGHNTVSWYQQALGQGPQFIFQYYREEENGRGNFPPRFSGLQFPNYSSELNVNALELDDSALYLCASSLGTPDSSNTQYFGPGTRLTVL.

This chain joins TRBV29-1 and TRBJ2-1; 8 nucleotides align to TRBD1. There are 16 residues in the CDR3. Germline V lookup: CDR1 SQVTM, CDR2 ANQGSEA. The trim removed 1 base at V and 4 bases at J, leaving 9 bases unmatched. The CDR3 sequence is CSVEGPRGRVYNEQFF. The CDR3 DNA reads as TGCAGCGTTGAAGGTCCCAGGGGGCGCGTATACAATGAGCAGTTCTTC.

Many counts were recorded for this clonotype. CDR3 loop: CASSPQSGANYGYTF. The CDR3 DNA reads as TGTGCCAGCAGCCCCCAGAGCGGGGCTAACTATGGCTACACCTTC. V is TRBV7-2 and J is TRBJ1-2; D gene ambiguous. Trimming removed 5 bases from V and 0 bases from J, with 13 bases in between. The CDR3 extends over 15 amino acids. CDR1 is SGHTA, CDR2 FQGNSA, per germline.

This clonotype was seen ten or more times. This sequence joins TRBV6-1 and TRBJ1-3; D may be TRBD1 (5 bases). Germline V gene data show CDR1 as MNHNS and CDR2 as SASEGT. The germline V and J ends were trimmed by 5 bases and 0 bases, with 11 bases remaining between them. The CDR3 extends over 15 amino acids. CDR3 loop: CASSTGHSSGNTIYF. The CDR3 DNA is TGTGCCAGCAGTACCGGACATAGCTCTGGAAACACCATATATTTT.

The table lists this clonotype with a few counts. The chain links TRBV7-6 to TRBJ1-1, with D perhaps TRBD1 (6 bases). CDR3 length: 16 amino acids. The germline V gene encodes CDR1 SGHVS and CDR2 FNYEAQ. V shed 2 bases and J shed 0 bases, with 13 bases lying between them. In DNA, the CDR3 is TGTGCCAGCAGCTTATTCGCAGGGGCCATGAACACTGAAGCTTTCTTT. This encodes CASSLFAGAMNTEAFF.

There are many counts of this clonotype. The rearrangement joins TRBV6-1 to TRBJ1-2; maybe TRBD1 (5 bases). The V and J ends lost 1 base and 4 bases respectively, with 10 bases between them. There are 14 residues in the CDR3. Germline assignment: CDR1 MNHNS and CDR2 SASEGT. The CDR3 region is CASSEGAGIYGYTF. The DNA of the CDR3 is TGTGCCAGCAGTGAAGGAGCAGGGATCTATGGCTACACCTTC.